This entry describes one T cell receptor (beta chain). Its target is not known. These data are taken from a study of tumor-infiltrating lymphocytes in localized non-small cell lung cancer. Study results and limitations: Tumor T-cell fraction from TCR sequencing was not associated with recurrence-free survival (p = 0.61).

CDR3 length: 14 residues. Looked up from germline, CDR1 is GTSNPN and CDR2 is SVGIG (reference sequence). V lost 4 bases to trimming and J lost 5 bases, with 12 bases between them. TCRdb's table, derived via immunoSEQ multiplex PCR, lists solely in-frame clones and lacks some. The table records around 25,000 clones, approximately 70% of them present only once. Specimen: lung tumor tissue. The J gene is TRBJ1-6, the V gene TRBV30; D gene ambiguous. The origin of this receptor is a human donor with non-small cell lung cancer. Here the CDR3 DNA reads TGTGCCTGGACTCAAGGATACAATAATTCACCCCTCCACTTT. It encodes CAWTQGYNNSPLHF. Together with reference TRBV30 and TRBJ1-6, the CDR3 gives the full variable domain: SQTIHQWPATLVQPVGSPLSLECTVEGTSNPNLYWYRQAAGRGLQLLFYSVGIGQISSEVPQNLSASRPQDRQFILSSKKLLLSDSGFYLCAWTQGYNNSPLHFGNGTRLTVT.